The 31 T cell receptor beta chains in this list originate from one sample, sequenced in a study of T cell responses to AZD1222 COVID-19 vaccine. Sequencing used immunoSEQ multiplex PCR; TCRdb keeps in-frame clones, though not all of them. The sample holds under 150,000 clones; around 94% are singletons and the top ten take roughly 9.9%. This specimen consisted of peripheral blood, obtained 28 days after the second AZD1222 dose. The receptors were gathered from an adult who received the AZD1222 COVID-19 vaccine.

The count of this clone is one. CDR3 loop: CASSEMGTLAFF. The CDR3 DNA follows: TGTGCCAGCAGTGAAATGGGGACTCTAGCTTTCTTT. The chain carries TRBV2 and TRBJ1-1; maybe TRBD1 (5 bases). CDR3 length: 12 residues. Germline-derived CDR1 and CDR2 are SNHLY and FYNNEI. The V gene lost 2 bases and the J gene lost 10 bases, with 11 bases spanning the gap.

This clone was counted between two and nine times. This chain uses TRBV10-3 with TRBJ1-1, with D maybe TRBD1 (5 bases). The CDR3 is made up of 18 amino acids. V gave up 5 bases and J gave up 4 bases, with 26 bases separating them. Germline V gives CDR1 ENHRY, CDR2 SYGVKD. CDR3 nucleotide sequence: TGTGCCATCAGTCCGACGATTCTAACTGGGACGCAAGGCACTGAAGCTTTCTTT. Translated: CAISPTILTGTQGTEAFF.

This chain links TRBV6-4 with TRBJ2-2; D may match TRBD1 or TRBD2 (6 bases each). Germline lookup yields CDR1 MRHNA and CDR2 SNTAGT. Trimming removed 4 bases from V and 3 bases from J, with 15 bases in between. The CDR3 runs to 16 residues. The CDR3 nucleotides are TGTGCCAGCAGTGTTTTGGGGGGCGCGGACACCGGGGAGCTGTTTTTT. Protein: CASSVLGGADTGELFF.

The J gene is TRBJ2-7, the V gene TRBV6-1; no reliable D call. CDR3 size: 14 residues. CDR1 and CDR2 (germline): MNHNS, SASEGT. Trimming stripped 2 bases from V and 4 bases from J, with 12 bases between. The CDR3 is CASSELGESYEQYV. The CDR3 nucleotides read TGTGCCAGCAGTGAACTTGGGGAATCGTACGAGCAGTACGTC.

J is TRBJ2-3 and V is TRBV7-9; D possibly corresponds to TRBD1 (6 bases). The CDR3 consists of 13 residues. In germline, CDR1 is SEHNR, CDR2 FQNEAQ (reference sequence). The V gene lost 4 bases and the J gene lost 5 bases, with 10 bases spanning the gap. CDR3: CASSYNRVDTQYF. In DNA, the CDR3 is TGTGCCAGCAGCTATAACAGGGTAGATACGCAGTATTTT.

J is TRBJ1-5 and V is TRBV15; D unresolved. This CDR3 is built from 13 residues. V was shortened by 3 bases and J by 4 bases, with 7 bases between the two germline ends. Germline V CDR1 and CDR2: LNHNV, YYDKDF (reference sequence). CDR3 coding DNA: TGTGCCACCAGCAGGTCAACAAATCAGCCCCAGCATTTT. This translates into CATSRSTNQPQHF. The variable domain in full, completed from reference TRBV15 and TRBJ1-5, reads DAMVIQNPRYQVTQFGKPVTLSCSQTLNHNVMYWYQQKSSQAPKLLFHYYDKDFNNEADTPDNFQSRRPNTSFCFLDIRSPGLGDTAMYLCATSRSTNQPQHFGDGTRLSIL.

The chain couples TRBV6-5 to TRBJ2-3, with TRBD2 identical over 8 bases. This CDR3 contains 15 residues. Germline CDR1 reads MNHEY; CDR2 reads SVGAGI. Germline trimming cut 0 bases from V and 6 bases from J; bases unmatched to any gene: 5. The CDR3 DNA follows: TGTGCCAGCAGTTACTCAGCGGGAGTGAAGGATACGCAGTATTTT. This encodes CASSYSAGVKDTQYF.

The chain combines TRBV6-5 with TRBJ1-2; 8 bases map to TRBD1. V trimming: 6 bases; J trimming: 4 bases; junction bases outside the gene matches: 4. The germline V gene encodes CDR1 MNHEY and CDR2 SVGAGI. This CDR3 has 13 amino acids. CDR3 sequence reads: CASRRTGIYGYTF. As DNA, the CDR3 is TGTGCCAGCAGACGGACAGGGATCTATGGCTACACCTTC.

The chain carries TRBV15 and TRBJ1-3; D gene uncertain. The V end was cut by 1 base, the J end by 1 base, with 5 bases between. The CDR3 has 14 amino acids. Per the germline V gene, CDR1 is LNHNV and CDR2 is YYDKDF (reference sequence). The CDR3 protein is CATSRVSSGNTIYF. As DNA, the CDR3 is TGTGCCACCAGCAGAGTCTCATCTGGAAACACCATATATTTT.

The V gene is TRBV6-5, the J gene TRBJ1-6; weak D call: TRBD1 (5 bases). Trimming stripped 5 bases from V and 3 bases from J, with 11 bases between. The CDR3 has 15 amino acids. CDR1 is MNHEY, CDR2 SVGAGI, per germline. CDR3 nucleotides: TGTGCCAGCAGTCGGGACCCAAACTATAATTCACCCCTCCACTTT. Translation gives CASSRDPNYNSPLHF.

The CDR3 loop is CAVGLAEHNEQFF. CDR3 in DNA: TGTGCCGTCGGACTAGCGGAACACAATGAGCAGTTCTTC. The V call is TRBV3-1 (or the pseudogene TRBV3-2), the J call TRBJ2-1; 10 positions match TRBD2. There are 13 residues in the CDR3. Unmatched junction bases numbered 6, after V lost 11 bases and J lost 5 bases. Germline CDR1 and CDR2: LGHDT and YNNKEL (reference sequence).

The gene calls are TRBV12-3 or TRBV12-4 and TRBJ2-2; TRBD1 might be the D (5 bases). V lost 7 bases and J 7 bases, leaving 13 bases between the germline ends. This CDR3 contains 13 residues. This CDR3 is CASIQGGFGELFF. Written as DNA, the CDR3 is TGTGCCAGCATCCAGGGTGGTTTCGGGGAGCTGTTTTTT.

V usage is TRBV5-1 and J usage is TRBJ2-5; 8 bases fit TRBD1. Germline values: CDR1 SGHRS, CDR2 YFSETQ. V dropped 4 bases and J dropped 4; count of bases not matched to a gene: 6. The CDR3 has 14 amino acids. The DNA of the CDR3 is TGCGCCAGCAGCAAATTAACAGGGGGAGAGACCCAGTACTTC. It translates to CASSKLTGGETQYF.

Here the CDR3 reads CASSSRDEVFYTF. In nucleotides, the CDR3 is TGTGCCAGCAGCTCCCGGGACGAGGTTTTCTACACCTTC. The J gene is TRBJ1-2, the V gene TRBV11-1; possible D gene TRBD1, 5 bases. There are 13 residues in the CDR3. Germline lookup yields CDR1 SGHAT and CDR2 FQDESV (reference sequence). Trimming removed 4 bases from V and 10 bases from J, with 16 bases in between.

The chain combines TRBV25-1 with TRBJ2-7; 9 nucleotides agree with TRBD2. Per germline, CDR1 MGHDK and CDR2 SYGVNS. The V segment lost 8 bases and the J segment 1 base; nucleotides outside the gene matches: 12. The CDR3 contains 16 residues. The CDR3 nucleotides are TGTGCCAGCCCCCTACGGGCGGGAGGGCCGTCCTACGAGCAGTACTTC. It translates to CASPLRAGGPSYEQYF.

The genes are TRBV6-5 and TRBJ1-6; TRBD1 is a possible D gene (5 bases). The CDR3 contains 15 residues. The V end was cut by 2 bases, the J end by 10 bases, with 15 bases between. Germline loops: CDR1 MNHEY, CDR2 SVGAGI. The CDR3 coding sequence is TGTGCCAGCAGTTACCTCGGGGGGACGGGATCACCCCTCCACTTT. Its translation: CASSYLGGTGSPLHF.

The CDR3, as DNA: TGTGCCACCAGTGGTAGCGGGAGACGTGGTAGGACAGATACGCAGTATTTT. It codes for CATSGSGRRGRTDTQYF. V gene TRBV24-1 combines with J gene TRBJ2-3, with 9 positions matching TRBD2. Germline V lookup: CDR1 KGHDR, CDR2 SFDVKD. The CDR3 has 17 amino acids. After removal of 5 bases from V and 3 bases from J, the junction contained 11 bases not matched to a gene.

The rearrangement joins TRBV27 to TRBJ2-1; the D is unclear. Trimming shortened V by 6 bases and J by 2 bases, and 14 bases separated the two germline ends. The germline CDR1 and CDR2 sequences are MNHEY and SMNVEV (reference sequence). The length of the CDR3 is 15 residues. CDR3 loop: CASRETETPYNEQFF. CDR3 sequence (DNA): TGTGCCAGCAGAGAAACAGAGACACCCTACAATGAGCAGTTCTTC.

This clone was seen a single time. This rearrangement joins TRBV5-5 to TRBJ1-2, with a tentative D call TRBD1 (5 bases). CDR1 SGHKS and CDR2 YYEKEE come from the germline V gene (reference sequence). The CDR3 is made up of 16 amino acids. Trimming pared 2 bases from V and 2 bases from J, leaving 16 bases between. The CDR3 here is CASSFNPGPSNYGYTF. For the CDR3, the DNA is TGTGCCAGCAGCTTTAATCCGGGACCCTCAAACTATGGCTACACCTTC.

This chain joins TRBV9 and TRBJ1-1; D possibly corresponds to TRBD1 (5 bases). Germline V gene lookup returns CDR1 SGDLS and CDR2 YYNGEE. With 4 bases removed from V and 5 bases from J, the gap between germline ends came to 15 bases. This CDR3 is 14 amino acids long. In nucleotides, the CDR3 is TGTGCCAGCAGCCCTCGGGACTGGGGGACTGAAGCTTTCTTT. Amino acid sequence: CASSPRDWGTEAFF.

On this clone itself: This same CDR3 is encoded by further DNA sequences in the sample. The V and J genes are TRBV6-2 or TRBV6-3 and TRBJ2-1, with TRBD2 matching over 12 bases. This CDR3 comprises 15 residues. Per the germline V gene, CDR1 is MNHEY and CDR2 is SVGEGT. J gave up 4 bases and V 5 bases, and 3 bases lay outside the gene matches. Here the CDR3 reads CASSLAGGPYNEQFF. The CDR3 nucleotides are TGTGCCAGCAGTCTAGCGGGGGGGCCGTACAATGAGCAGTTCTTC.

The gene calls are TRBV3-1 (or the pseudogene TRBV3-2) and TRBJ1-2; D gene uncertain. Germline CDR1 is LGHDT and CDR2 is YNNKEL (reference sequence). This CDR3 region has 11 residues. Trimming shortened V by 5 bases and J by 8 bases, and 9 bases separated the two germline ends. The CDR3 coding sequence is TGTGCCAGCAGCTCTCGAGGCGGCTACACCTTC. This gives the protein CASSSRGGYTF.

This chain connects TRBV30 to TRBJ1-5; D gene ambiguous. The CDR3 is 13 residues long. Trimming shortened V by 0 bases and J by 4 bases, and 7 bases separated the two germline ends. CDR1 and CDR2 (germline): GTSNPN, SVGIG (reference sequence). The CDR3 DNA reads TGTGCCTGGAGTGTCCGGGAAAATCAGCCCCAGCATTTT. Protein: CAWSVRENQPQHF. The whole variable domain, remainder taken from reference TRBV30 and TRBJ1-5, is SQTIHQWPATLVQPVGSPLSLECTVEGTSNPNLYWYRQAAGRGLQLLFYSVGIGQISSEVPQNLSASRPQDRQFILSSKKLLLSDSGFYLCAWSVRENQPQHFGDGTRLSIL.

The chain links TRBV6-5 to TRBJ1-2, with a tentative D call TRBD1 (5 bases). Germline CDR1 MNHEY, CDR2 SVGAGI. Deletions cut 0 bases from V and 3 bases from J, with 8 bases between. This CDR3 spans 14 amino acids. CDR3 protein: CASSYSGLHYGYTF. The CDR3 nucleotides are TGTGCCAGCAGTTACTCGGGACTGCACTATGGCTACACCTTC.

The chain uses TRBV6-5 and TRBJ2-1, with TRBD2 identical over 13 bases. Germline V gene lookup returns CDR1 MNHEY and CDR2 SVGAGI. V was pared by 7 bases and J by 7 bases, with 4 bases of the junction left unmatched. The CDR3 is 14 residues long. The CDR3 loop reads CASKTSGRANEQFF. In DNA form, the CDR3 reads TGTGCCAGCAAAACTAGCGGGAGGGCGAATGAGCAGTTCTTC.

The V call is TRBV5-6, the J call TRBJ2-7; D is perhaps TRBD2 (5 bases). The V end lost 1 base, the J end lost 3 bases, and 8 bases lay between the germline ends. This CDR3 is built from 13 residues. The germline gives CDR1 SGHDT, CDR2 YYEEEE. The chain's CDR3 is CASSLRGDYEQYV. The CDR3 DNA sequence: TGTGCCAGCAGCTTGCGGGGAGACTACGAGCAGTACGTC.

The chain joins TRBV11-2 to TRBJ2-3; 8 bases match TRBD1. Germline V lookup: CDR1 SGHAT, CDR2 FQNNGV. The CDR3 consists of 16 residues. V lost 5 bases to trimming and J lost 4 bases; unmatched junction nucleotides: 11. The CDR3 loop reads CASSPGGRGGADTQYF. The CDR3 region has the DNA TGTGCCAGCAGCCCAGGGGGCAGGGGAGGCGCAGATACGCAGTATTTT.

In nucleotides, the CDR3 is TGTGCCAGCAGCCCCGATATAGGGCCGGATGAAAAACTGTTTTTT. Its translation: CASSPDIGPDEKLFF. This chain connects TRBV7-9 to TRBJ1-4; no definite D call. V dropped 5 bases and J dropped 6 bases, with 16 bases sitting between them. CDR1 and CDR2 (germline): SEHNR, FQNEAQ (reference sequence). This CDR3 region has 15 residues.

This clone occurred once. The chain couples TRBV6-5 to TRBJ2-7, with 10 bases fitting TRBD2. Germline CDR1 is MNHEY and CDR2 is SVGAGI. The V gene end was trimmed by 0 bases and the J gene end by 2 bases; junction bases not matched to a gene: 4. The CDR3 extends over 16 amino acids. For the CDR3, the DNA is TGTGCCAGCAGTTACTCTCTAGCGGGAGTGGCCTACGAGCAGTACTTC. Translating gives CASSYSLAGVAYEQYF.

J is TRBJ1-6 and V is TRBV18; a weak D match, TRBD1 (5 bases). The ends were cut back, 6 bases at V and 14 bases at J, with 23 bases in the middle. The CDR3 extends over 15 amino acids. Per germline, CDR1 KGHSH and CDR2 LQKENI. The CDR3 spells CASSLNAQVLKALHF. CDR3 coding DNA: TGTGCCAGCTCCCTTAACGCACAGGTCTTGAAGGCCCTCCACTTT.

The chain combines TRBV19 with TRBJ1-1; TRBD1 might be the D (6 bases). The V gene lost 7 bases and the J gene lost 0 bases, with 18 bases spanning the gap. The germline CDR1 and CDR2 sequences are LNHDA and SQIVND (reference sequence). The CDR3 extends over 16 amino acids. The CDR3 DNA is TGTGCCAGTATATCCGGGCAGGGGCTTTTGAACACTGAAGCTTTCTTT. The encoded protein is CASISGQGLLNTEAFF.